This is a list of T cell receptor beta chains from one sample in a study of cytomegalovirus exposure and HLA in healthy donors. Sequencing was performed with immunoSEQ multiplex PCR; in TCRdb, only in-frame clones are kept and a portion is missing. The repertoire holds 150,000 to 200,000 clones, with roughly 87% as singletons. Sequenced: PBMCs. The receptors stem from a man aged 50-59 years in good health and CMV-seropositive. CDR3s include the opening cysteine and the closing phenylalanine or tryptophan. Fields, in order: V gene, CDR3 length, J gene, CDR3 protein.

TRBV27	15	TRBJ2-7	CASRQHYRGSYEQYF
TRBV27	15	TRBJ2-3	CASSLFISSTDTQYF
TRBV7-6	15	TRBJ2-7	CASSQRTSGSYEQYF
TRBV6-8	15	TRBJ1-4	CASSSGTVMNEKLFF
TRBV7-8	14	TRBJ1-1	CASSLADRNRKAFF
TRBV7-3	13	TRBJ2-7	CASSPSGAGEQYF
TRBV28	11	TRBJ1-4	CASAGPIKLFF
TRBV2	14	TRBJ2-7	CASSELGRPDEQYF
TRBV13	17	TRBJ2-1	CASSLGIGSGSHNEQFF
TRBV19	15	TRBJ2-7	CASSLTGQGYHEQYF
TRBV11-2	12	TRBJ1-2	CASSLGSYGYTF
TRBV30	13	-	CAWLAGNSYEQYF
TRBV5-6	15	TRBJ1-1	CASSLPGQMNTEAFF
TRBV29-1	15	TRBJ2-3	CSVEGDSGGSNTQYF
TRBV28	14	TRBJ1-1	CASRGAGVGTEAFF
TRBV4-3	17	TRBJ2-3	CASSQDLFAGRRDTQYF
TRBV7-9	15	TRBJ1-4	CASSLAGVTNEKLFF
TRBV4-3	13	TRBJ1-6	CASSQLQSRPLHF
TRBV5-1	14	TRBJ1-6	CASSLDNEHSPLHF
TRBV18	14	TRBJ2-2	CASSPSRGTGELFF
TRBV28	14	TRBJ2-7	CASSSQGLLYEQYF
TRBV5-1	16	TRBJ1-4	CASSDGRGRTNEKLFF
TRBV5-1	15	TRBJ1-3	CASSPTGDSGNTIYF
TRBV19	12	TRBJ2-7	CASGTASYEQYF
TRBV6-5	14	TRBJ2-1	CASSYGDSYNEQFF
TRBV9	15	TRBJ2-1	CASSVGGNSYNEQFF
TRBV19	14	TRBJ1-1	CASTQTGEGTEAFF
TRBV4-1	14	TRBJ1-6	CASSQDNHGSPLHF
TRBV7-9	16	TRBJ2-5	CASSSWTGTTQETQYF
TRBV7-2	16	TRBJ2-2	CASRLLAGSNPGELFF
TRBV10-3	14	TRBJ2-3	CAISESKREDTQYF
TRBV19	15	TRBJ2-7	CASSISGASSYEQYF
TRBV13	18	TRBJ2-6	CASSLRTSGSSGANVLTF
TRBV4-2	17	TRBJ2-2	CASSARTSGGATGELFF
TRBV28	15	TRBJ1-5	CASSFSSGGGQPQHF
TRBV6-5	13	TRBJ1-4	CASSPQPGGKLFF
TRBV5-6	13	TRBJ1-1	CASSLSGVFEAFF
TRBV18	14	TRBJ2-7	CASSAFTSPYEQYF
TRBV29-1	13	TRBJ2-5	CSVEGQVQETQYF
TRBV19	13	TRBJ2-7	CASSISAAYEQYF
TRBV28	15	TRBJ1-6	CASSLTRLYNSPLHF